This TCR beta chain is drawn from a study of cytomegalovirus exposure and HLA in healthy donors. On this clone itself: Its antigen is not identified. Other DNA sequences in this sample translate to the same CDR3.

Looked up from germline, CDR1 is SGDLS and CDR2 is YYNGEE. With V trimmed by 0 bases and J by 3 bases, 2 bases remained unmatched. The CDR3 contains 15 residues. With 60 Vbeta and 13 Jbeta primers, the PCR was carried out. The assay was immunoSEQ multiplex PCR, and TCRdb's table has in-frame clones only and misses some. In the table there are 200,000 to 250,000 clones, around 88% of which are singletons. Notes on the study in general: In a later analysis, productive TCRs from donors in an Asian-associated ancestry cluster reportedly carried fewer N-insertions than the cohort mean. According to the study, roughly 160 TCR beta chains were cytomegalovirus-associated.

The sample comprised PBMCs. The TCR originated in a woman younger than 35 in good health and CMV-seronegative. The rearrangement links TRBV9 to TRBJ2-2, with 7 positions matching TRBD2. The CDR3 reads CASSVGAGDTGELFF. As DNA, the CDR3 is TGTGCCAGCAGCGTAGGGGCGGGGGACACCGGGGAGCTGTTTTTT.